Sequencing of this TCR beta chain was carried out in a study of blood T cell repertoires in COVID-19. Study information: Acute and convalescent COVID-19 samples came from the United States, Italy and Spain.

Per germline, CDR1 SGHNT and CDR2 YYREEE (reference sequence). The V and J ends lost 0 bases and 3 bases, in that order; junction bases with no gene match: 8. The CDR3 is 16 residues long. Per the original methods: Estimated nucleated cell counts came from reference gene primer amplification. The data were produced by immunoSEQ multiplex PCR, yet TCRdb's version contains in-frame clones alone and is incomplete. The V and J calls and clone size are taken from that table; D and trimming were inferred from the DNA. The data contain 250,000 to 400,000 clones, about 90% of them singletons. Sequencing was carried out using peripheral blood. This chain joins TRBV5-4 and TRBJ1-2; 7 bases map to TRBD1. This TCR derives from a woman aged 30 to 39 with COVID-19, enrolled during active disease. CDR3 region: CASSLGFGTGDYGYTF. The CDR3 bases are TGTGCCAGCAGCTTGGGCTTTGGCACAGGGGACTATGGCTACACCTTC.